This T cell receptor (beta chain) derives from a study of blood T cell repertoires in COVID-19. Overall study context: Collection of acute and convalescent COVID-19 samples took place in the United States, Italy and Spain. The analysed material was cDNA or gDNA that came from T cells, B-cell-depleted T cells, or PBMCs.

Original handling: Nucleated cell counts were estimated from reference gene primer amplification. The table came from immunoSEQ multiplex PCR; TCRdb's copy has only in-frame clones and leaves some out. Clone size and V and J calls were adopted from that table, with D and trimming inferred from the DNA. The sample has about 380,000 clones; roughly four fifths are singletons. Germline CDR1 is SGHRS and CDR2 is YFSETQ. The CDR3 has 14 residues. The trim removed 0 bases at V and 7 bases at J, leaving 6 bases unmatched. What was sequenced was peripheral blood. The chain couples TRBV5-1 to TRBJ1-2; 7 nucleotides agree with TRBD1. The source is a human donor with acute or convalescent COVID-19. The donor label of this sample is uncertain. CDR3 bases: TGCGCCAGCAGCTTGGAGGGGGCGTCGGGTGGCTACACCTTC. Amino acid sequence: CASSLEGASGGYTF.